This is a list of T cell receptor beta chains from one sample in a study of blood T cell repertoires in COVID-19. Using immunoSEQ multiplex PCR, the repertoire was profiled, and TCRdb retains in-frame clones only, with some absent. The sample shows 450,000 or so clones, 90% of them seen only once. The sequencing sample was made of PBMCs or T cells enriched from blood (not recorded which). These receptors all stem from a young man who had recovered from COVID-19. Each CDR3 is given with its conserved first and last residue. The order of the fields is V gene, clone size, J gene, CDR3 length, D gene, CDR3 DNA, CDR3 protein. A D gene is named only where the DNA matches it firmly. Size values are once, few and many counts, or a class for expanded clones, and some rows have none.

TRBV6-5	.	TRBJ2-3	12	TRBD1	TGTGCCAGCAGCCGACAGGGGAATACGCAGTATTTT	CASSRQGNTQYF
TRBV6-5	.	TRBJ1-5	15	.	TGTGCCAGCAGAGGGACCCCAGCGGGGAATCAGCCCCAGCATTTT	CASRGTPAGNQPQHF
TRBV7-2	.	TRBJ1-5	13	.	TGTGCCAGCAGCTTAGCCCCGTTTCAGCCCCAGCATTTT	CASSLAPFQPQHF
TRBV6-5	.	TRBJ1-1	14	.	TGTGCCAGCAGGGCCCAGGGGCGCGGAACTGAAGCTTTCTTT	CASRAQGRGTEAFF
TRBV14	few	TRBJ1-6	15	.	TGTGCCAGCAGCCAGCGGAAGTCCTATAATTCACCCCTCCACTTT	CASSQRKSYNSPLHF
TRBV5-1	.	TRBJ1-2	15	.	TGCGCCAGCAGCTTGGATGGGGGGTTAATCTATGGCTACACCTTC	CASSLDGGLIYGYTF
TRBV30	.	TRBJ1-6	14	.	TGTGCCGGGGGACCGGGGGGTTATAATTCACCCCTCCACTTT	CAGGPGGYNSPLHF
TRBV6-5	.	TRBJ2-5	15	TRBD2	TGTGCCAGCAGTAGAGAGCGGGAACAGTGGGAGACCCAGTACTTC	CASSREREQWETQYF
TRBV5-4	few	TRBJ1-5	13	.	TGTGCCAGCAGCTTGGGGAGCGATCAGCCCCAGCATTTT	CASSLGSDQPQHF
TRBV28	.	TRBJ2-7	15	TRBD2	TGTGCCAGCACGAGAGAAGCGGGAGGGCCCTACGAGCAGTACTTC	CASTREAGGPYEQYF
TRBV27	.	TRBJ1-5	15	.	TGTGCCAGCAGTACAGGCCAGTATAGCAATCAGCCCCAGCATTTT	CASSTGQYSNQPQHF
TRBV11-2	.	TRBJ2-3	17	.	TGTGCCAGCAGCCCCTCCTCGCTTGCACTGAGCACAGATACGCAGTATTTT	CASSPSSLALSTDTQYF
TRBV24-1	.	TRBJ1-1	12	.	TGTGCCACCAGTGATTCCGGTGGGGCCCACCTTTTT	CATSDSGGAHLF
TRBV11-3	.	TRBJ2-7	12	.	TGTGCCAGCAGCACTAGCTCCTACGAGCAGTACTTC	CASSTSSYEQYF
TRBV30	.	TRBJ2-6	17	.	TGTGCCTGGAGTGTACTTTTCGGTAGAATAGGGGCCAACGTCCTGACTTTC	CAWSVLFGRIGANVLTF
TRBV2	once	TRBJ1-2	13	TRBD1	TGTGCCAGTAGACAGGGGATTAACTATGGCTACACCTTC	CASRQGINYGYTF
TRBV28	once	TRBJ1-2	11	.	TGTGCCAGCGGCGGGGGCTTTGGCTACACCTTC	CASGGGFGYTF
TRBV19	once	TRBJ1-1	15	TRBD1	TGTGCCAGTAGAGCTACAGGGGGCGCTTACCCTGAAGCTTTCTTT	CASRATGGAYPEAFF
TRBV7-8	.	TRBJ1-1	16	TRBD1	TGTGCCAGCAGCCTGGGACAGGGGGTCATGAACACTGAAGCTTTCTTT	CASSLGQGVMNTEAFF
TRBV28	once	TRBJ1-5	15	TRBD1	TGTGCCAGCAGTTTTGAGACAGGGATCAGCCAGCCCCAGCATTTT	CASSFETGISQPQHF
TRBV6-5	.	TRBJ2-7	15	.	TGTGCCAGCAGTCCGGGACTCCTCAACTCCTACGAGCAGTACTTC	CASSPGLLNSYEQYF
TRBV10-3	.	TRBJ2-3	15	TRBD2	TGTGCCACGGGGTCGACTAGCTCCCTGGGTGATACGCAGTATTTT	CATGSTSSLGDTQYF
TRBV5-3	.	TRBJ2-7	14	.	TGTGCCAAAACAACCCTAGGACAAAGTCGCGAGCAGTACTTC	CAKTTLGQSREQYF
TRBV3-1/TRBV3-2	.	TRBJ1-3	13	.	TGTGCCAGCAGCCCTAAGCGCGGAAACACCATATATTTT	CASSPKRGNTIYF
TRBV5-1	.	TRBJ1-5	15	TRBD1	TGCGCCAGCAGCTTGGGGACAGGGGGCGGTCAGCCCCAGCATTTT	CASSLGTGGGQPQHF
TRBV19	.	TRBJ2-1	16	TRBD2	TGTGCCAGTAGTATCCGAGCGGGAGCAGCCTACAATGAGCAGTTCTTC	CASSIRAGAAYNEQFF
TRBV3-1/TRBV3-2	.	TRBJ1-3	14	.	TGTGCCAGCTTTGCGGGGGGCTCTGGAAACACCATATATTTT	CASFAGGSGNTIYF